The 28 T cell receptor beta chains presented below share a single source sample, sequenced in a study of T-cell reconstitution after alpha-beta-depleted transplantation in children (TCRdb year 2016). The treatment or condition label, as the study defines it: allogeneic hematopoietic cell transplantation with graft depleted of TCRalphabeta T cells and CD19 B cells. Preparation of the library involved PCR. Sequenced using an Illumina HiSeq 2500. TCR libraries were prepared with molecular barcoding, using unique molecular identifiers to normalize TCRbeta repertoire quantification. TCRdb reprocessed the public reads (quality trimming at Q25 with fastp, clone calling with MiXCR) and kept in-frame beta chains. CDR3 protein sequences are deduplicated, and each keeps its most common genes and DNA. Within this sample are roughly 400,000 distinct CDR3 sequences, with 43% of them counted one time only. The biggest ten clones account for 27% of the sample.

Here the sequenced sample was PBMCs, taken before TCRalphabeta/CD19-depleted stem cell transplant. The origin of the receptors is a girl aged 2 to 10 with aplastic anemia, due to receive a stem cell transplant.

Comments on this clonotype: No conserved phenylalanine or tryptophan is present at the end of the CDR3, so a read error is the likely explanation. The DNA of the CDR3 is TGTGCCAGCAGCTTAGAGGGGGTTGGACAGGGAGGGGAGACCCAGTACCTC. Protein sequence: CASSLEGVGQGGETQYL. The rearrangement joins TRBV11-2 to TRBJ2-5, with a weak D call TRBD1 (8 bases). V lost 0 bases to trimming and J lost 5 bases, with 19 bases between them. The CDR3 length is 17 residues. Looked up from germline, CDR1 is SGHAT and CDR2 is FQNNGV.

The chain is built from TRBV4-1 and TRBJ2-1, with D possibly TRBD2 on 6 matching bases. Deletions cut 1 base from V and 15 bases from J, with 16 bases between. The CDR3 runs 13 residues. Germline loops: CDR1 MGHRA, CDR2 YSYEKL. In DNA form, the CDR3 reads TGCGCCAGCAGCCAAGTCGGGACTCCCGACGCGTTCTTC. Its translation: CASSQVGTPDAFF.

J is TRBJ2-5 and V is TRBV7-8, with 9 bases that match TRBD2. Germline CDR1 SGHVS, CDR2 FQNEAQ. CDR3 length: 15 amino acids. Trimming removed 4 bases from V and 3 bases from J; junction bases left unmatched: 6. DNA for the CDR3: TGTGCCAGCAGCTGGAGCGGGGGGACGAAAGAGACCCAGTACTTC. Translation gives CASSWSGGTKETQYF.

Comment on this clonotype: A much larger clone lies one base from this, so it may be a read error. This chain links TRBV28 with TRBJ1-2; D remains unclear. The CDR3 has 13 residues. V was clipped by 4 bases and J by 12 bases, with 18 bases between them. CDR1 and CDR2 (germline): MDHEN, SYDVKM. CDR3 in DNA: TGTGCCAGCAGTTCTGACTTGTTTGAAGGCGACACCTTC. This codes for CASSSDLFEGDTF.

This clonotype was found many times. This chain connects TRBV4-3 to TRBJ2-7; 10 bases agree with TRBD1. The CDR3 is 14 amino acids. With V trimmed by 4 bases and J by 3 bases, 3 bases remained unmatched. Germline values: CDR1 LGHNA, CDR2 YSLEER. The CDR3 loop reads CASSPGTGVYEQYF. DNA for the CDR3: TGCGCCAGCAGCCCCGGGACAGGGGTCTACGAGCAGTACTTC.

This clonotype was found a few times. The chain recombines TRBV7-2 with TRBJ2-6; D unclear. Trimming pared 5 bases from V and 4 bases from J, leaving 12 bases between. The V gene's germline CDR1 is SGHTA and CDR2 FQGNSA. This CDR3 region has 15 residues. DNA for the CDR3: TGTGCCAGCAGCGTCGACCGATCGGGGGCCAACGTCCTGACTTTC. Translated: CASSVDRSGANVLTF.

This clonotype was seen at least ten times. The J gene is TRBJ1-5, the V gene TRBV7-9; 9 nucleotides align to TRBD1. The CDR3 has 15 amino acids. Trimming removed 3 bases from V and 5 bases from J; junction bases left unmatched: 5. The V gene's germline CDR1 is SEHNR and CDR2 FQNEAQ (reference sequence). Written as DNA, the CDR3 is TGTGCCAGCAGCTTGGGACAGGGCCGCGATCAGCCCCAGCATTTT. As protein: CASSLGQGRDQPQHF. Full variable domain (missing parts from reference TRBV7-9 and TRBJ1-5): DTGVSQNPRHKITKRGQNVTFRCDPISEHNRLYWYRQTLGQGPEFLTYFQNEAQLEKSRLLSDRFSAERPKGSFSTLEIQRTEQGDSAMYLCASSLGQGRDQPQHFGDGTRLSIL.

The genes are TRBV7-2 and TRBJ1-2, with D hard to call. Germline V gene lookup returns CDR1 SGHTA and CDR2 FQGNSA. The CDR3 consists of 16 residues. Between the trimmed V and J ends, which lost 4 bases and 0 bases, there was a span of 15 bases. DNA of the CDR3: TGTGCCAGCAGCTACATGGCTAGTCCTACTAACTATGGCTACACCTTC. The encoded protein is CASSYMASPTNYGYTF.

This clonotype has just a few counts. The V call is TRBV20-1, the J call TRBJ1-1, with D hard to call. The CDR3 is made up of 13 amino acids. Deletions cut 3 bases from V and 0 bases from J, with 8 bases between. Germline loops: CDR1 DFQATT, CDR2 SNEGSKA (reference sequence). CDR3 in DNA: TGCAGTGCTAGTCCCACCATGAACACTGAAGCTTTCTTT. This encodes CSASPTMNTEAFF.

J is TRBJ2-5 and V is TRBV7-6; tentative D call: TRBD2 (7 bases). V was shortened by 0 bases and J by 4 bases, with 12 bases between the two germline ends. The germline V gene has CDR1 SGHVS and CDR2 FNYEAQ. CDR3 size: 15 residues. CDR3 DNA: TGTGCCAGCAGCTTAGCTATACGGGGGGCAGAGACCCAGTACTTC. Its translation is CASSLAIRGAETQYF.

CDR3 residues: CAISESRESYEQYF. Here the CDR3 DNA reads TGTGCCATCAGTGAGTCGAGGGAATCCTACGAGCAGTACTTC. The rearrangement joins TRBV10-3 to TRBJ2-7; a weak D match, TRBD2 (5 bases). From germline, CDR1 is ENHRY and CDR2 SYGVKD. Trimming took off 0 bases at V and 1 base at J, with 7 bases between the two ends. CDR3 length equals 14 residues.

In its sample, this clonotype was seen many times. The chain has TRBV20-1 and TRBJ2-2; D unresolved. V lost 1 base and J lost 0, with 9 bases in between. The length of the CDR3 is 15 residues. CDR1 and CDR2 from the germline V gene are DFQATT and SNEGSKA (reference sequence). DNA for the CDR3: TGCAGTGCTAGAGTTGAGCGCGCGAACACCGGGGAGCTGTTTTTT. It codes for CSARVERANTGELFF.

The V call is TRBV10-3, the J call TRBJ2-1, with a tentative D call TRBD1 (5 bases). Germline CDR1 and CDR2: ENHRY and SYGVKD. The CDR3 is made up of 14 amino acids. Trimming removed 3 bases at V and 7 bases at J, with 13 bases between. The CDR3 loop reads CAISEVQGLNEQFF. The CDR3 DNA sequence: TGTGCCATCAGTGAAGTCCAGGGATTGAATGAGCAGTTCTTC.

The chain recombines TRBV12-3 or TRBV12-4 with TRBJ2-1; 10 bases agree with TRBD2. This CDR3 has 17 amino acids. V was pared by 4 bases and J by 4 bases, with 10 bases of the junction left unmatched. The CDR3 region is CASSSPLAGALYNEQFF. Written as DNA, the CDR3 is TGTGCCAGCAGTTCCCCCCTAGCGGGAGCGTTGTACAATGAGCAGTTCTTC.

This clonotype was observed many times. V usage is TRBV29-1 and J usage is TRBJ1-4; D is perhaps TRBD1 (5 bases). The CDR3 length is 14 residues. The germline CDR1 and CDR2 sequences are SQVTM and ANQGSEA. V was cut by 7 bases and J by 3 bases, with 15 bases left in between. CDR3 sequence reads: CSAGQGTANEKLFF. The CDR3 DNA reads TGCAGCGCCGGTCAGGGTACGGCTAATGAAAAACTGTTTTTT.

CDR3 loop: CASSIIGGDGYTF. The CDR3, as DNA: TGTGCCAGCAGCATAATCGGAGGGGATGGCTACACCTTC. J is TRBJ1-2 and V is TRBV7-9, with D possibly matching TRBD1 (5 bases). The length of the CDR3 is 13 residues. Germline V gene lookup returns CDR1 SEHNR and CDR2 FQNEAQ (reference sequence). V was trimmed by 5 bases and J by 6 bases, leaving 13 bases between them.

This clonotype was seen many times. The chain recombines TRBV24-1 with TRBJ2-1; TRBD1 matches 8 bases. The V and J ends lost 0 bases and 4 bases, in that order; junction bases with no gene match: 4. Germline-derived CDR1 and CDR2 are KGHDR and SFDVKD. This CDR3 is built from 16 residues. The CDR3, as DNA: TGTGCCACCAGTGATTTGCAGGGGGCGAGATACAATGAGCAGTTCTTC. It encodes CATSDLQGARYNEQFF.

In this sample, this clonotype turned up many times. The rearrangement uses TRBV10-3 and TRBJ2-1; D may be TRBD2 (5 bases). The length of the CDR3 is 18 residues. V lost 0 bases to trimming and J lost 0 bases, with 15 bases between them. Germline CDR1 is ENHRY and CDR2 is SYGVKD. The CDR3 spells CAISESEERPSSYNEQFF. The CDR3 DNA follows: TGTGCCATCAGTGAGTCGGAGGAGCGACCGAGCTCCTACAATGAGCAGTTCTTC.

The rearrangement joins TRBV20-1 to TRBJ2-7; possible D gene TRBD2, 5 bases. The CDR3 is 14 residues long. Germline CDR1 and CDR2: DFQATT and SNEGSKA (reference sequence). Trimming shortened V by 3 bases and J by 5 bases, and 17 bases separated the two germline ends. CDR3 nucleotides: TGCAGTGCTAGTCTGTCCGGGATGAAGCACGAGCAGTACTTC. Translated: CSASLSGMKHEQYF.

The chain joins TRBV7-9 to TRBJ2-4; D possibly corresponds to TRBD2 (5 bases). The CDR3 covers 16 residues. V lost 5 bases to trimming and J lost 0 bases, with 14 bases between them. Per the germline V gene, CDR1 is SEHNR and CDR2 is FQNEAQ (reference sequence). The CDR3 sequence is CASSPLGSLAKNIQYF. The DNA of the CDR3 is TGTGCCAGCAGCCCACTTGGGAGTCTAGCCAAAAACATTCAGTACTTC. Full variable domain (rest looked up from reference TRBV7-9 and TRBJ2-4): DTGVSQNPRHKITKRGQNVTFRCDPISEHNRLYWYRQTLGQGPEFLTYFQNEAQLEKSRLLSDRFSAERPKGSFSTLEIQRTEQGDSAMYLCASSPLGSLAKNIQYFGAGTRLSVL.

This clonotype was counted ten times or more. This sequence joins TRBV28 and TRBJ2-7; 10 nucleotides agree with TRBD2. CDR1 and CDR2 (germline): MDHEN, SYDVKM. This CDR3 spans 20 amino acids. After removal of 2 bases from V and 3 bases from J, the junction contained 19 bases not matched to a gene. CDR3 sequence reads: CASSLRVLLEREGRLYEQYF. The CDR3 DNA reads TGTGCCAGCAGTTTAAGGGTTCTGTTAGAGCGGGAGGGCCGCCTCTACGAGCAGTACTTC.

The chain carries TRBV5-1 and TRBJ2-1; the D gene is possibly TRBD2 (6 bases). In germline, CDR1 is SGHRS, CDR2 YFSETQ. Trimming left V 0 bases short and J 7 bases short, with 11 bases between. The CDR3 covers 14 residues. CDR3 in amino acids: CASSLEGGPNEQFF. The CDR3 nucleotides read TGCGCCAGCAGCTTGGAGGGAGGACCTAATGAGCAGTTCTTC. Full variable domain (remainder filled in from reference TRBV5-1 and TRBJ2-1): KAGVTQTPRYLIKTRGQQVTLSCSPISGHRSVSWYQQTPGQGLQFLFEYFSETQRNKGNFPGRFSGRQFSNSRSEMNVSTLELGDSALYLCASSLEGGPNEQFFGPGTRLTVL.

This clonotype has ten or more counts. This chain uses TRBV6-5 with TRBJ2-5; 9 bases agree with TRBD1. The CDR3 is 14 amino acids. Trimming removed 3 bases from V and 4 bases from J; junction bases left unmatched: 3. The germline V gene has CDR1 MNHEY and CDR2 SVGAGI. CDR3 loop: CASSYRTGVETQYF. CDR3 bases: TGTGCCAGCAGTTATCGGACAGGGGTAGAGACCCAGTACTTC.

In this sample, this clonotype turned up many times. This sequence joins TRBV4-1 and TRBJ1-4; D is undetermined. Germline V lookup: CDR1 MGHRA, CDR2 YSYEKL. Trimming cost V 1 base and J 5 bases, with 17 bases left between them. The CDR3 loop spans 17 amino acids. CDR3 DNA sequence: TGCGCCAGCAGCCAAGGAGTAAGGCAAGGTCTCAATGAAAAACTGTTTTTT. Its protein is CASSQGVRQGLNEKLFF.

This clonotype was counted at least ten times. V and J are TRBV5-1 and TRBJ2-1; unclear D gene. Germline assignment: CDR1 SGHRS and CDR2 YFSETQ. Trimming took off 4 bases at V and 7 bases at J, with 15 bases between the two ends. The CDR3 loop spans 14 amino acids. CDR3 sequence: CASSPTSVGNEQFF. The CDR3, as DNA: TGCGCCAGCAGCCCAACAAGCGTGGGGAATGAGCAGTTCTTC.

J is TRBJ2-7 and V is TRBV15, with D perhaps TRBD2 (5 bases). Germline V gene lookup returns CDR1 LNHNV and CDR2 YYDKDF (reference sequence). V lost 5 bases and J 0 bases, leaving 14 bases between the germline ends. The length of the CDR3 is 15 residues. In DNA form, the CDR3 reads TGTGCCACCAGCCCGGAGGACGGAGTCTCCTACGAGCAGTACTTC. Its protein is CATSPEDGVSYEQYF.

The CDR3 DNA sequence: TGCAGTGCTAGTTGGCGGGTCACAGATACGCAGTATTTT. Encoded protein: CSASWRVTDTQYF. The gene calls are TRBV20-1 and TRBJ2-3; tentatively, D is TRBD2 (5 bases). CDR1 and CDR2 from the germline V gene are DFQATT and SNEGSKA (reference sequence). The length of the CDR3 is 13 residues. V lost 3 bases and J 2 bases, leaving 9 bases between the germline ends.

Many counts were recorded for this clonotype. This rearrangement joins TRBV4-1 to TRBJ2-1; 9 bases match TRBD2. The V segment lost 1 base and the J segment 7 bases; nucleotides outside the gene matches: 5. The CDR3 length is 15 residues. Looked up from germline, CDR1 is MGHRA and CDR2 is YSYEKL. The CDR3 nucleotides are TGCGCCAGCAGCCAAGTGGTAGCGGGAGTAAATGAGCAGTTCTTC. Residues: CASSQVVAGVNEQFF.